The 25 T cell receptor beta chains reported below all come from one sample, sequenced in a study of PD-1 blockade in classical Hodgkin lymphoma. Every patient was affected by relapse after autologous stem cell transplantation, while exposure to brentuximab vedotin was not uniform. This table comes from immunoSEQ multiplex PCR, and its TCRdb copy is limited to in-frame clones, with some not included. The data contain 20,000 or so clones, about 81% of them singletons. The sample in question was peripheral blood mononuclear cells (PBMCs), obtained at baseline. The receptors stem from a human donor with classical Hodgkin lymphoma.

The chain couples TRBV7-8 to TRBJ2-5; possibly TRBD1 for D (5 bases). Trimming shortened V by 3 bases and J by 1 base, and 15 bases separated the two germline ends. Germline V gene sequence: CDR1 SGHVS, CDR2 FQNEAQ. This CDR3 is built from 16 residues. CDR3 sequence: CASSFRQSFSQETQYF. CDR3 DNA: TGTGCCAGCAGCTTTCGACAGAGCTTTTCCCAAGAGACCCAGTACTTC.

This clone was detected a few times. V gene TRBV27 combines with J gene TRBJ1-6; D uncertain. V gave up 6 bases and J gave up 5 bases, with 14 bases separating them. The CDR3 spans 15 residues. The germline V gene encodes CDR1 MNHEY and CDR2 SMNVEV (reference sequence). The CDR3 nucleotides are TGTGCCAGCAGGGGAGACGGTTGGAATAATTCACCCCTCCACTTT. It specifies CASRGDGWNNSPLHF.

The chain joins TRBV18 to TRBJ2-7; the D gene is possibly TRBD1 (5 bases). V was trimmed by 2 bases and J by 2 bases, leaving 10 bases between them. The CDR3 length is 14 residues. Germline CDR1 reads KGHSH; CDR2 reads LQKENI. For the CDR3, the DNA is TGTGCCAGCTCACCAGCGACAGATACCTACGAGCAGTACTTC. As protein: CASSPATDTYEQYF.

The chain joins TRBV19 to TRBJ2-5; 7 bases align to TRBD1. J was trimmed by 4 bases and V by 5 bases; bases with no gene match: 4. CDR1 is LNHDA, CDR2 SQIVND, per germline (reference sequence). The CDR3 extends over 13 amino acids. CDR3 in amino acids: CASSPRQGETQYF. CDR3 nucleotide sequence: TGTGCCAGTAGTCCGCGACAGGGAGAGACCCAGTACTTC.

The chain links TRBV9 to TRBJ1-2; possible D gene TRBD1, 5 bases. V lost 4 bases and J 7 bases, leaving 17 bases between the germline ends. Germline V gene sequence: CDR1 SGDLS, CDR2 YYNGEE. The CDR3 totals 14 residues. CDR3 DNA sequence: TGTGCCAGCAGCCCAGGAGGGGACTCGTCTGGCTACACCTTC. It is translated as CASSPGGDSSGYTF.

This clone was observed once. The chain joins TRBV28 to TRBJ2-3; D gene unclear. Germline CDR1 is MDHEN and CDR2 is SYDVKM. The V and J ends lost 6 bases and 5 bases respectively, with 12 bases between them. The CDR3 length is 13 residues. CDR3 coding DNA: TGTGCCAGCAGCCCCGTGTCGGGAGATACGCAGTATTTT. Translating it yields CASSPVSGDTQYF.

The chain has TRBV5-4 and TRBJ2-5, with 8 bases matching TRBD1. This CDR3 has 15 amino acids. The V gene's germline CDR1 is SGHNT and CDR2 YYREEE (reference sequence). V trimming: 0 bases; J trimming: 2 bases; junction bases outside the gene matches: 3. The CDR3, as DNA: TGTGCCAGCAGCTTGGTAGGACAGGGTCAAGAGACCCAGTACTTC. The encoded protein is CASSLVGQGQETQYF.

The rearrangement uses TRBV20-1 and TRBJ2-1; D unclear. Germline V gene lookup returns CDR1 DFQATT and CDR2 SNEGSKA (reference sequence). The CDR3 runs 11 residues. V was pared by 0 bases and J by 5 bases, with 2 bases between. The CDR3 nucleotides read TGCAGTGCTAGAGAAAACAATGAGCAGTTCTTC. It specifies CSARENNEQFF.

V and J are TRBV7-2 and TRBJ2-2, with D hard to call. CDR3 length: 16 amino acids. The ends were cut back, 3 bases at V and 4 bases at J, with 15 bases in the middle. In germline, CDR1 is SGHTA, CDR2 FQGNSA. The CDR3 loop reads CASSLDGSPGTGELFF. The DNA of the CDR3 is TGTGCCAGCAGCTTGGACGGGTCCCCGGGCACCGGGGAGCTGTTTTTT.

The CDR3: CALNWGTFF. The DNA for the CDR3 is TGTGCCCTCAATTGGGGGACTTTCTTT. This sequence joins TRBV6-1 and TRBJ1-1, with D possibly matching TRBD1 (5 bases). Looked up from germline, CDR1 is MNHNS and CDR2 is SASEGT. The length of the CDR3 is 9 residues. V lost 11 bases and J 12 bases, leaving 13 bases between the germline ends.

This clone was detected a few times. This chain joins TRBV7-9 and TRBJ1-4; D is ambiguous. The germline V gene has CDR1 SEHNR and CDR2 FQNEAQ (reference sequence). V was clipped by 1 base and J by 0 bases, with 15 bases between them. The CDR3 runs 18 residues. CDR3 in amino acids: CASSLGSLSGATNEKLFF. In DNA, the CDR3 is TGTGCCAGCAGCTTAGGGTCGCTTAGCGGTGCAACTAATGAAAAACTGTTTTTT.

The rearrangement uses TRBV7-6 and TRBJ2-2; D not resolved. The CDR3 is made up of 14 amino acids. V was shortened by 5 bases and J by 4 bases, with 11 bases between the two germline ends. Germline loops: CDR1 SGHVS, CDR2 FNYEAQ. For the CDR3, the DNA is TGTGCCAGCAGCCAGACTGGCGGCACCGGGGAGCTGTTTTTT. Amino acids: CASSQTGGTGELFF.

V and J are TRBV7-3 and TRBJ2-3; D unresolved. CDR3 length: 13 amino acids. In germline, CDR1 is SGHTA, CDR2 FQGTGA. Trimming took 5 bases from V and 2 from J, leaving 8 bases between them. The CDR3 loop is CASSLGHTDTQYF. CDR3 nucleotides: TGTGCCAGCAGCCTCGGTCACACAGATACGCAGTATTTT.

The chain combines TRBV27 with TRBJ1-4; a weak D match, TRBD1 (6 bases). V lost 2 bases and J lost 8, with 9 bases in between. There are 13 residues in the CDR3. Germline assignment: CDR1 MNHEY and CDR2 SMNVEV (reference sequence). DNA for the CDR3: TGTGCCAGCAGTTTAGACAGGCGGGAAAAACTGTTTTTT. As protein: CASSLDRREKLFF.

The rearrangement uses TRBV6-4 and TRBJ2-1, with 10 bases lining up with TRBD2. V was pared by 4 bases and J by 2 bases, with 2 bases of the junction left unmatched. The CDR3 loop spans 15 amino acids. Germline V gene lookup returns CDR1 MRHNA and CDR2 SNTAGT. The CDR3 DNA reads TGTGCCAGCAGTGGAGCGGGGGGGGCCTACAATGAGCAGTTCTTC. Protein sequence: CASSGAGGAYNEQFF.

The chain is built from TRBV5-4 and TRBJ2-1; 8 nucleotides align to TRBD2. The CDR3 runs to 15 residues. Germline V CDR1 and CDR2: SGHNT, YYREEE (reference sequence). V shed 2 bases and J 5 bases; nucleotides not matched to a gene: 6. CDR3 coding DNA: TGTGCCAGCAGCTTTTACGGGGGGGGGAACAATGAGCAGTTCTTC. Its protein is CASSFYGGGNNEQFF.

The chain's CDR3 is CASSQVASGRGNTGELFF. CDR3 coding DNA: TGCGCCAGCAGCCAAGTAGCCTCCGGCAGGGGAAACACCGGGGAGCTGTTTTTT. The chain has TRBV4-1 and TRBJ2-2; a weak D match, TRBD1 (6 bases). CDR1 is MGHRA, CDR2 YSYEKL, per germline. Trimming took off 1 base at V and 2 bases at J, with 17 bases between the two ends. The CDR3 totals 18 residues.

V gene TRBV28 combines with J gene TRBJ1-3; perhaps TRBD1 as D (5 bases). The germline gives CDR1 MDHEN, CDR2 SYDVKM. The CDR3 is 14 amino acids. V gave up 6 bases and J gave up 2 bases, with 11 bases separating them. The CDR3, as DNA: TGTGCCAGCAGCTCCGGGGGGACTGGAAACACCATATATTTT. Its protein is CASSSGGTGNTIYF.

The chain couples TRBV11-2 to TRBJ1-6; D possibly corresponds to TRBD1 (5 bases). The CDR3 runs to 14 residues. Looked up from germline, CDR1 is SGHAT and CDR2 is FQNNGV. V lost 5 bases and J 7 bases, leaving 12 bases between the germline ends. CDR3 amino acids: CASSPGTQNSPLHF. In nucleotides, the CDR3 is TGTGCCAGCAGCCCCGGGACCCAGAATTCACCCCTCCACTTT.

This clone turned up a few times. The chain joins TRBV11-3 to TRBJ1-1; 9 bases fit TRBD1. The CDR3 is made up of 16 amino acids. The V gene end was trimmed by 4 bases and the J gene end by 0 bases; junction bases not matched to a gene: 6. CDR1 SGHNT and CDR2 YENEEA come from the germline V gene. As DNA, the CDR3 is TGTGCCAGCAGCTCCGGGGGGACAGGGCTGAACACTGAAGCTTTCTTT. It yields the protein CASSSGGTGLNTEAFF. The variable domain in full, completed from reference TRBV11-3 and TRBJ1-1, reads EAGVVQSPRYKIIEKKQPVAFWCNPISGHNTLYWYLQNLGQGPELLIRYENEEAVDDSQLPKDRFSAERLKGVDSTLKIQPAELGDSAVYLCASSSGGTGLNTEAFFGQGTRLTVV.

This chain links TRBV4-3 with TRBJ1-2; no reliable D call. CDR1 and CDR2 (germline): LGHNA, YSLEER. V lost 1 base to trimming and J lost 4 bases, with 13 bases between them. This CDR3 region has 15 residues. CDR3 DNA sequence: TGCGCCAGCAGCCAAGCACTCGGGGATACCTATGGCTACACCTTC. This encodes CASSQALGDTYGYTF.

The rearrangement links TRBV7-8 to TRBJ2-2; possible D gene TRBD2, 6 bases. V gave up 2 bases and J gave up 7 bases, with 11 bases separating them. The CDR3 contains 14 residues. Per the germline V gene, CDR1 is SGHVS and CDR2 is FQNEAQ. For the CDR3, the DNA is TGTGCCAGCAGCTTAAAGCGGGTAGGCGGGGAGCTGTTTTTT. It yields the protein CASSLKRVGGELFF.

CDR3 coding DNA: TGTGCCAGCAGTCTCCCCTCAGAGACTAGCGGGGTCCCGGGGGAGACCCAGTACTTC. Protein product: CASSLPSETSGVPGETQYF. V gene TRBV4-2 combines with J gene TRBJ2-5; 11 positions match TRBD2. Per the germline V gene, CDR1 is LGHNA and CDR2 is YNFKEQ. This CDR3 comprises 19 residues. The J segment lost 5 bases and the V segment lost 6 bases, leaving 20 bases of the junction unmatched.

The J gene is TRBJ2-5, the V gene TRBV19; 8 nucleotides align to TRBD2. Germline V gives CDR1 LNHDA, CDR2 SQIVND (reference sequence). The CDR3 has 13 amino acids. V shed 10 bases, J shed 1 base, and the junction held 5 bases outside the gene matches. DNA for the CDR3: TGTGCCACCCGGGGGGGCCCCCAAGAGACCCAGTACTTC. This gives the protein CATRGGPQETQYF.

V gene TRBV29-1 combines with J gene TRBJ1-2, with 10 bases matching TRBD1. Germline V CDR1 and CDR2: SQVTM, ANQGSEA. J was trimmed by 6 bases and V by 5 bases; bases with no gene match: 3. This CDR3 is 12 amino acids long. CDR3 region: CSVLDRGNGYTF. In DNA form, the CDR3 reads TGCAGCGTTCTGGACAGGGGGAATGGCTACACCTTC. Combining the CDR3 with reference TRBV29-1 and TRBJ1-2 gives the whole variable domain SAVISQKPSRDICQRGTSLTIQCQVDSQVTMMFWYRQQPGQSLTLIATANQGSEATYESGFVIDKFPISRPNLTFSTLTVSNMSPEDSSIYLCSVLDRGNGYTFGSGTRLTVV.